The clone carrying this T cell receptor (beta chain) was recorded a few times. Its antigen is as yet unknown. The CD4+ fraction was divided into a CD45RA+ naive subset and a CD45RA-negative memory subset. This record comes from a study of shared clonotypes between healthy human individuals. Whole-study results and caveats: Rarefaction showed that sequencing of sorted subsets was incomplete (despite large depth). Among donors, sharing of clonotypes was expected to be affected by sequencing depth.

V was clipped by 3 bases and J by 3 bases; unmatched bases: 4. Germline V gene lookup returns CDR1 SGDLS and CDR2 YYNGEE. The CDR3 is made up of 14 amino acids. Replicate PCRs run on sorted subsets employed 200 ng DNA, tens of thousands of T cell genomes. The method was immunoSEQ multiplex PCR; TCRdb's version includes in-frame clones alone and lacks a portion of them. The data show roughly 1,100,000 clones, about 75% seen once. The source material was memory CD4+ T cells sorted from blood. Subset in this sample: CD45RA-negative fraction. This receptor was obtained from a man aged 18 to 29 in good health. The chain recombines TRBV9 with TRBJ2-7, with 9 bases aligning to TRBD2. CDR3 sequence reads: CASSEGLAGYEQYF. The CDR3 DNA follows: TGTGCCAGCAGCGAGGGACTAGCAGGCTACGAGCAGTACTTC.